The rows below give T cell receptor beta chains drawn from one sample of a study of control samples from healthy donors and cancer patients. Sequenced by immunoSEQ multiplex PCR; TCRdb stores in-frame clones only, minus some. Of some 77,000 clones in the sample, roughly 91% were seen once. The specimen sequenced was blood. The receptors were gathered from a woman aged 55-70 years in good health. The CDR3 runs from the conserved cysteine through the conserved F or W.

j_gene	v_gene	CDR3aa
TRBJ2-3	TRBV5-1	CASSLWGQMTDTQYF
TRBJ2-7	TRBV5-5	CASSDLSSSYEQYF
TRBJ1-2	TRBV6-1	CASSEDYGYTF
TRBJ2-1	TRBV28	CASSLQTRYPNTYNEQFF
TRBJ2-3	TRBV5-1	CASSRQWQGASTDTQYF
TRBJ1-2	TRBV5-4	CASSVERRGYTF
TRBJ1-1	TRBV7-2	CASSYDWGNTEAFF
TRBJ2-2	TRBV6-5	CASRAGTGNTGELFF
TRBJ2-3	TRBV18	CASSPYKTDTQYF
TRBJ1-4	TRBV21-1	CASSTPRTGGRTFEKLFF
TRBJ2-1	TRBV6-4	CASSDSTSGANEQFF
TRBJ2-5	TRBV12-3/TRBV12-4	CASSFDGEETQYF
TRBJ2-1	TRBV5-1	CASSFAGGPWNEQFF
TRBJ1-5	TRBV2	CASSEGSGSQHF
TRBJ2-7	TRBV7-2	CASSLLITYEQYF
TRBJ1-5	TRBV20-1	CSASRQTSNQPQHF
TRBJ2-1	TRBV7-3	CASSLTRTNEQFF
TRBJ1-3	TRBV11-3	CASGGSGPSSGNTIYF
TRBJ2-7	TRBV29-1	CSVEVPGLAQPYEQYF
TRBJ2-1	TRBV7-2	CASSSRTSGPIPYNEQFF
TRBJ2-7	TRBV2	CASSEAHRGVGEQYF
TRBJ1-2	TRBV30	CAWTNRGHLNFYGYTF
TRBJ1-1	TRBV9	CASSVGSATDEAFF
TRBJ1-5	TRBV19	CASSIDPGSRTTQPQHF
TRBJ2-5	TRBV19	CASKQRDGGRETQYF
TRBJ1-2	TRBV29-1	CSVEVRSGLYGYTF
TRBJ2-5	TRBV19	CASSWTAFQETQYF
TRBJ2-7	TRBV7-8	CASSLSRGEQYF
TRBJ1-3	TRBV14	CASSTRQGYVGNTIYF
TRBJ2-3	TRBV3-1/TRBV3-2	CASSQGLAADTQYF
TRBJ1-4	TRBV5-1	CASSLSGRVEEKLFF
TRBJ2-1	TRBV24-1	CATSDTGTSADPRFWNEQFF
TRBJ1-5	TRBV28	CASSPIWDRGLSNQPQHF
TRBJ2-3	TRBV15	CATSRGVSTDTQYF
TRBJ1-1	TRBV18	CASSPRTGALNTEAFF
TRBJ2-2	TRBV2	CASSSLAGWAGELFF
TRBJ1-5	TRBV7-6	CASSLGGTGQPQHF
TRBJ2-2	TRBV29-1	CSGKNTGELFF
TRBJ1-4	TRBV7-9	CASSWGGTERGKLFF
TRBJ2-1	TRBV27	CASSLRASGDNEQFF
TRBJ1-1	TRBV5-1	CASSARGWDTEAFF
TRBJ2-1	TRBV9	CASSVSGGGSYNEQFF
TRBJ2-7	TRBV7-2	CASSPGQGLYEQYF
TRBJ2-1	TRBV5-1	CASSARDRARNEQFF
TRBJ2-2	TRBV2	CASTRNTGELFF
TRBJ1-1	TRBV5-4	CASSQQTGDEAFF
TRBJ2-7	TRBV12-3/TRBV12-4	CASSFETSEQYF
TRBJ2-5	TRBV6-6	CASSYSPSGDQETQYF
TRBJ2-5	TRBV18	CASSSAEETQYF
TRBJ2-5	TRBV3-1/TRBV3-2	CASSQEGDRVRETQYF
TRBJ2-4	TRBV7-9	CASSLAGPAKNIQYF
TRBJ2-7	TRBV15	CATSRDPLAIHEQYF
TRBJ1-2	TRBV12-3/TRBV12-4	CASITTGGRGYTF
TRBJ2-3	TRBV5-1	CASSRLAGGFTDTQYF